This T cell receptor (beta chain) was identified during a study of blood T cells in healthy people across ages. Study observations and caveats: In long-lived donors, naive CD4+ cell counts and diversity exceeded those of aged donors. Diversity of TCR beta per million T cells declined in a roughly linear way with age.

The CDR3 covers 15 residues. CDR1 and CDR2 from the germline V gene are SGHRS and YFSETQ. Trimming left V 0 bases short and J 5 bases short, with 14 bases between. A sample-barcoded 5' primer and a J-beta primer mix were used in a second PCR of about 7 to 12 cycles. Template switching added a 12-random-nucleotide identifier to every cDNA molecule. TCRdb reprocessed the 5' RACE reads via MiXCR and lists one record per CDR3 protein. The sample holds approximately 2,000,000 distinct CDR3 sequences, about two fifths seen once. Isolation yielded PBMCs, at least 7 million per sample, in every case. As for this clonotype: The antigen remains undetermined.

Sequencing was performed on blood. This chain links TRBV5-1 with TRBJ2-5; tentative D call: TRBD1 (6 bases). The receptor's source is a human donor in good health. The CDR3 is CASSLEGDRWETQYF. DNA for the CDR3: TGCGCCAGCAGCTTGGAGGGGGATCGTTGGGAGACCCAGTACTTC. Full variable domain (missing parts from reference TRBV5-1 and TRBJ2-5): KAGVTQTPRYLIKTRGQQVTLSCSPISGHRSVSWYQQTPGQGLQFLFEYFSETQRNKGNFPGRFSGRQFSNSRSEMNVSTLELGDSALYLCASSLEGDRWETQYFGPGTRLLVL.